The source of this TCR beta chain is a study of cytomegalovirus exposure and HLA in healthy donors. Findings and caveats of the study: Rare TCR sequences predominated, though certain public TCRs were found in many donors. Later analysis demonstrated an association between a missense DCLRE1C variant and TCR beta V- and J-gene trimming.

Although they were nominally healthy when sampled, donors likely had unrecorded immune exposures. A multiplex PCR was run with 60 Vbeta primers and 13 Jbeta primers. Measured with immunoSEQ multiplex PCR; TCRdb has only the in-frame clones, and not every one. The repertoire holds about 130,000 clones, around 70% seen once, with 3.1% in the top ten. Trimming removed 5 bases from V and 2 bases from J, with 7 bases in between. Germline lookup yields CDR1 MNHNY and CDR2 SVGAGI (reference sequence). The CDR3 runs to 12 residues. Turning to this clone: Its antigen remains unknown.

This TCR came from a man younger than 40 in good health and CMV-seronegative. Sequenced material: PBMCs. This rearrangement joins TRBV6-6 to TRBJ2-7; weak D call: TRBD2 (5 bases). The chain's CDR3 is CASSPGTYEQYF. In DNA form, the CDR3 reads TGTGCCAGCAGTCCGGGGACCTACGAGCAGTACTTC.